This is a list of T cell receptor beta chains from one sample in a study of blood T cells in healthy people across ages. In TCRdb, the 5' RACE reads were re-called with MiXCR into one record per CDR3 protein. The repertoire includes around 900,000 distinct CDR3 sequences, 45% to 60% of them detected once, and 20% to 25% sits in the top ten. Sequences were obtained from blood. The receptors here all came from a woman aged 55-75 years in good health. CDR3s include the opening cysteine and the closing phenylalanine or tryptophan. Expanded clones are given a class, and other clones once, few, many or no size at all.

V: TRBV20-1
size: .
CDR3: CSAPGQYNEQFF

V: TRBV7-8
size: few
CDR3: CASSLFLGGVDTQYF

V: TRBV28
size: .
CDR3: CASRPHIGINEQYF

V: TRBV7-2
size: .
CDR3: CASSLAGETEKLFF

V: TRBV12-3/TRBV12-4
size: .
CDR3: CASSPSGGSLGEQYF

V: TRBV20-1
size: .
CDR3: CSARTSGSGLNEQFF

V: TRBV28
size: .
CDR3: CATGASLTSTQYF

V: TRBV4-1
size: .
CDR3: CASSHPSGTSVETQYF

V: TRBV20-1
size: .
CDR3: CSARDWGGSTDTQYF

V: TRBV2
size: .
CDR3: CASNPLAKNIQYF

V: TRBV5-6
size: .
CDR3: CASRIGGLNYEQYF

V: TRBV10-3
size: few
CDR3: CAISEKELATSGRSSYEQYF

V: TRBV4-1
size: .
CDR3: CASSQGISGGLTEAFF

V: TRBV12-3/TRBV12-4
size: .
CDR3: CASSLESGNVRYTF

V: TRBV5-1
size: .
CDR3: CASSFIPGQPYEQYF

V: TRBV6-5
size: many
CDR3: CASSVTVDYGYTF

V: TRBV20-1
size: few
CDR3: CSGSGQSTDTQYF

V: TRBV28
size: .
CDR3: CASSRWGQGAGSYEQYF

V: TRBV9
size: .
CDR3: CASSAASRDRNEQFF

V: TRBV15
size: few
CDR3: CATSRDPASGMPYEQYF

V: TRBV4-1
size: .
CDR3: CASSRTRVPILYEQFF

V: TRBV6-6
size: few
CDR3: CASNPRDRGKETQYF

V: TRBV14
size: few
CDR3: CASSQDPRRTFF

V: TRBV5-1
size: .
CDR3: CASMWGANTEAFF

V: TRBV7-9
size: .
CDR3: CASSPDRGESCNEQFF

V: TRBV4-1
size: few
CDR3: CASSSGTSLFYEQYF

V: TRBV28
size: .
CDR3: CASSAGPMSYEQYF

V: TRBV3-1
size: .
CDR3: CASSQISPNEQYF

V: TRBV6-1
size: .
CDR3: CASSRREVSGSPLHF

V: TRBV7-3
size: few
CDR3: CASSPSTGSVYGYTF

V: TRBV29-1
size: few
CDR3: CSVEDRGGPNEQYF

V: TRBV6-5
size: once
CDR3: CASRGLAGPDTQYF

V: TRBV12-3/TRBV12-4
size: .
CDR3: CASSSVFLNSPLHF

V: TRBV4-1
size: few
CDR3: CASSQQSGVIRGGSPYYYEQYF

V: TRBV4-1
size: few
CDR3: CASTSDKLGQGSYEQYF

V: TRBV20-1
size: .
CDR3: CSALTGGFTSGRGGNEQFF

V: TRBV2
size: few
CDR3: CGVAELFRETQYF

V: TRBV6-5
size: .
CDR3: CASSYSRAQGGYEQYF

V: TRBV2
size: .
CDR3: CASSPRQGPNEKLFF

V: TRBV12-3/TRBV12-4
size: .
CDR3: CASSTGAVEQFF

V: TRBV28
size: .
CDR3: CASSYGINQETQYF

V: TRBV11-2
size: .
CDR3: CASSFVAQTQFF

V: TRBV20-1
size: .
CDR3: CSASRDRYNEQFF

V: TRBV5-1
size: few
CDR3: CASSFARGGLETQYF

V: TRBV10-3
size: .
CDR3: CAISESGSAGEEQYF

V: TRBV6-5
size: .
CDR3: CASSPTGTGGSDTQYF

V: TRBV20-1
size: .
CDR3: CSARVLAGVSYNEQFF

V: TRBV20-1
size: .
CDR3: CSARVPGVPETQYF

V: TRBV20-1
size: .
CDR3: CSAANSGAGGNTDTQYF

V: TRBV20-1
size: few
CDR3: CSASGPRDIYNEQFF

V: TRBV5-5
size: .
CDR3: CASSHRGGIDTQYF

V: TRBV20-1
size: few
CDR3: CSAPALSNPQETQYF

V: TRBV7-2
size: .
CDR3: CASSLAAFSSLGYTF

V: TRBV7-2
size: .
CDR3: CASSWMSGRSTDTQYF

V: TRBV6-5
size: .
CDR3: CASSLAEGFYNEQFF